This T cell receptor (beta chain) was captured in a study of blood T cell repertoires in COVID-19. At the level of the study: T cells, B-cell-depleted T cells, or PBMCs supplied cDNA or gDNA.

This clone was counted only a few times. TCRdb keeps only in-frame clones here, not all; method: immunoSEQ multiplex PCR. The sample consists of over 200,000 clones, approximately 79% of them appearing once. The length of the CDR3 is 14 residues. Unmatched junction bases numbered 7, after V lost 4 bases and J lost 3 bases. CDR1 and CDR2 from the germline V gene are SGHRS and YFSETQ. The specimen sequenced was peripheral blood. This TCR derives from a human donor in a cohort sampled during active COVID-19. The chain is built from TRBV5-1 and TRBJ2-7, with TRBD1 matching 7 bases. The CDR3 nucleotides are TGCGCCAGCAGCCCCCGGGACAGAGTCTACGAGCAGTACTTC. Translation gives CASSPRDRVYEQYF. Looking up the rest from reference TRBV5-1 and TRBJ2-7 gives the full variable domain: KAGVTQTPRYLIKTRGQQVTLSCSPISGHRSVSWYQQTPGQGLQFLFEYFSETQRNKGNFPGRFSGRQFSNSRSEMNVSTLELGDSALYLCASSPRDRVYEQYFGPGTRLTVT.